This T cell receptor (beta chain) comes out of a study of blood T cells in healthy people across ages (dated by TCRdb to the mid-2010s). About the study as a whole: In model experiments, template switching captured about one uniquely barcoded TCR beta cDNA molecule for every two T cells. Using deep sequencing normalized with unique cDNA molecular identifiers, the study measured how TCR beta repertoire diversity changes with age. Four age groups were formed from the donors: young (average approximately 17 years), middle-aged (approximately 40), aged (roughly 59) and long-lived (about 80). Using the same blood draw, the study looked at two additional independent replicas of 1 million unique cDNA reads for two donors, one aged 18 to 30 and the other aged 80 or older.

Library preparation employed 5' RACE. TCRdb lists the instrument as Illumina HiSeq 2500. A second roughly 6 to 11 cycle PCR used a sample-barcoded 5' primer and a J-beta primer mix. Each TCR beta cDNA molecule received a unique molecular identifier from a template-switch 5' adaptor carrying 12 random nucleotides. At least 3 million CDR3-containing paired-end reads were obtained from each sample. First-strand cDNA was synthesized from all RNA with the Mint cDNA synthesis kit, primed by a TRBC-specific oligonucleotide. Following uracil-DNA glycosylase treatment, a first 18-cycle PCR with universal primers M1SS and BC2_uni_R was performed on all cDNA. The paper's processing steps were these. For normalization, 1 million high-quality reads, each with a distinct molecular identifier, were randomly selected from each sample. Instead of being binned into consensus sequences, reads that shared molecular identifiers were thrown out. CDR3 identification, clonotype clustering and error correction used MiTCR with a Q25 quality threshold and the strictest error-elimination algorithm. A nonparametric unseen species model with Euler transformation was used to estimate a lower bound on total TCR beta diversity. TCRdb handled the public reads itself, with Q25 trimming in fastp and clone calling in MiXCR, and kept productive beta chains. Every CDR3 protein is listed once, alongside the most common genes and DNA of its rows. The authors' filters were not applied to this entry. This sample has about 840,000 distinct CDR3 sequences in its table, and about 29% of those were observed once. Of the sample, 10% is held by the ten largest clones.

Regarding this clonotype: Its specific antigen is unknown. No qualities accompany the bases; no much larger clone lies one base away.

CDR1 and CDR2, per the germline V gene, are SQVTM and ANQGSEA. V is reduced by 7 bases and J by 6 bases, leaving a spacing of 18 bases between them. Measured from the cysteine to the phenylalanine, the CDR3 is 13 residues long. CDR3 DNA is the only sequence kept; it has 39 bases, read in frame from the first base. Study-wide findings and limitations: Compared with the aged group, the long-lived group had more naive CD4+ T cells, fewer expanded clones and increased TCR diversity, suggesting age selection. Because donor CMV infection status was unknown, age-related changes in expanded clonotypes were potentially confounded. As age increased, observed TCR beta diversity per million T cells dropped in a roughly linear way, and a significant reduction was already evident by age about 40. Because profiling used bulk unsorted PBMCs, naive and antigen-experienced compartments could not be compared conclusively. Estimates of total diversity from one million sequenced T cells were regarded as lower bounds and underestimates. Observed TCR beta diversity correlated strongly with the percentage of naive T cells measured by flow cytometry.

The roughly 42 donors, aged roughly 6 to 90 years, were systemically healthy Caucasian individuals from Russia. Around 9.9 milliliters of peripheral blood were collected from each donor into EDTA-treated Vacutainer tubes. PBMCs were isolated by Ficoll-Paque density-gradient centrifugation, with at least 7 million obtained per sample. Trizol reagent was used to extract total RNA from the PBMCs, yielding at least 5.5 micrograms per sample. The percentages of naive CD45RAhigh/CD27high T cells were determined by flow cytometry on a PBMC aliquot from every donor. The same sample was also studied in work on T cells of mothers and their children. The second study's paper adds: The donors were nine systemically healthy Caucasian individuals, made up of three mothers and their six children. cDNA synthesis used all of the extracted RNA, with around 1.4 ug of RNA in each 15 ul reaction. In the second PCR, the M1S primer added sample barcodes and 2-4 random nucleotides. More than 8 million TCR beta CDR3 reads were obtained from each mother, and 2.5 million to 3.5 million reads were obtained from each child. TCR recombination output is similarly shaped by thymic selection in related and unrelated pairs, with a minor effect exerted by inherited differences. Normalized repertoire overlap in related mother-child pairs was always slightly higher than in unrelated mother-child pairs, but the difference was never significant. Persistent microchimeric T cell clones were not detected, at a sensitivity of approximately 98 clones per million clonotypes. Deep NGS was used in the study to compare the TCR beta repertoires of mothers and children and to look for features that separate related mother-child pairs from unrelated individuals. Mothers averaged roughly 40 +/- 4 years of age and children averaged about 12 +/- 4 years. After adapter ligation was performed with NEBNext reagents, the libraries were sequenced on an Illumina HiSeq 2000 with 100+100 nt paired-end reads. To prevent cross-contamination, the mother and child libraries were prepared a month apart and were sequenced in separate runs. For each donor, between about 450,000 and 2,300,000 distinct TCR beta clonotypes were identified. Naive TCR beta clonotypes were estimated from low-frequency clonotypes matched to each donor's FACS-determined naive share, without sorting.

Sequenced: blood. Recombination joined TRBV29-1 with TRBJ1-1; possibly the D gene is TRBD1, per 6 matching bases. The receptor's source is a middle-aged woman in good health. CDR3 reads: CSGDPDRSAEAFF. The nucleotide sequence is TGCAGCGGTGATCCTGACAGGTCCGCTGAAGCTTTCTTT.